Here is one TCR beta chain with its context. V was shortened by 6 bases and J by 5 bases, with 19 bases between the two germline ends. The CDR3 is 15 residues long. CDR1 and CDR2 from the germline V gene are MNHEY and SVGEGT. The sample belongs to a study of control samples from healthy donors and cancer patients. TCRdb keeps only in-frame clones here, not all; method: immunoSEQ multiplex PCR. The table includes about 150,000 clones, over 85% detected once. The TCR sequence derives from a man aged 35 to 55 in good health. Input material: blood. The V gene is TRBV6-2 or TRBV6-3, the J gene TRBJ1-2; D is undetermined. CDR3 sequence reads: CASSGASYSPYGYTF. CDR3 sequence (DNA): TGTGCCAGCAGCGGAGCGTCCTACAGCCCATATGGCTACACCTTC.